Sequencing of this TCR beta chain was carried out in a study of regulatory T cells in long-lasting Graves disease. Study-level background: Patients with new Graves' disease had used antithyroid drugs below 3 months. Study-wide points: Among the persistent patients, 2,741 public clonotypes were shared, more than the approximately 960 shared among new patients. TRBV28, TRBJ1-2 and TRBJ2-5 were segments that persistent disease favored.

As for time point: newly diagnosed GD, antithyroid drugs for less than 3 months. PBMCs provided the RNA from which the TCR library was made. To make TCR beta libraries, researchers used iRepertoire HTBI primers and Arm-PCR of CDR3 regions. TCRdb independently ran MiXCR on the multiplex PCR reads; one entry per CDR3 protein. The data contain roughly 430,000 distinct CDR3 sequences, approximately 16% of them singletons. The V end lost 6 bases, the J end lost 4 bases, and 11 bases lay between the germline ends. Looked up from germline, CDR1 is DFQATT and CDR2 is SNEGSKA (reference sequence). This CDR3 is built from 12 residues. The sample holds many counts of this clonotype. Its antigen is not known. These data were likewise used in another study, on T cells in Graves' hyperthyroidism and ophthalmopathy. According to that study: When the TCR CDR3 underwent first-round RT-PCR, the HTBI primer set was used.

This clonotype was obtained from a woman aged 30 to 39 with Graves disease. This specimen was peripheral blood mononuclear cells (PBMCs), taken at new diagnosis, from a patient treated with antithyroid drugs. V usage is TRBV20-1 and J usage is TRBJ2-3, with a tentative D call TRBD1 (5 bases). CDR3 protein: CSAKPGSDTQYF. In DNA, the CDR3 is TGCAGTGCGAAGCCAGGGTCAGATACGCAGTATTTT.